Listed below are T cell receptor beta chains from one sample, sequenced in a study of control samples from healthy donors and cancer patients. TCRdb's copy holds only in-frame clones and misses some; the assay was immunoSEQ multiplex PCR. The sample includes roughly 130,000 clones, 70% to 90% of them seen just once. Sequenced: blood. The source of these receptors is a woman between 25 and 40 years old in good health. Each CDR3 is given with its conserved first and last residue. The order of the fields is J gene, clone size, D gene, V gene, CDR3 protein, CDR3 DNA. The D gene is left open where the match is weak. Rows may omit the clone size; those that give it use once, few, many or a size class.

j_gene: TRBJ2-7; abundance: .; d_gene: .; v_gene: TRBV28; CDR3aa: CASSPLGGVYEQYF; CDR3nt: TGTGCCAGCAGTCCACTCGGGGGAGTCTACGAGCAGTACTTC
j_gene: TRBJ1-2; abundance: .; d_gene: .; v_gene: TRBV10-1; CDR3aa: CASSESGNYGYTF; CDR3nt: TGCGCCAGCAGTGAATCAGGGAACTATGGCTACACCTTC
j_gene: TRBJ2-2; abundance: few; d_gene: TRBD1; v_gene: TRBV28; CDR3aa: CASSLGQGNTGELFF; CDR3nt: TGTGCCAGCAGTTTGGGACAGGGGAACACCGGGGAGCTGTTTTTT
j_gene: TRBJ2-7; abundance: .; d_gene: TRBD1; v_gene: TRBV30; CDR3aa: CAPGRGLTYEQYF; CDR3nt: TGTGCCCCGGGAAGGGGGCTAACCTACGAGCAGTACTTC
j_gene: TRBJ2-7; abundance: .; d_gene: .; v_gene: TRBV6-5; CDR3aa: CASSPGEEWDEQYF; CDR3nt: TGTGCCAGCAGCCCAGGGGAGGAGTGGGACGAGCAGTACTTC
j_gene: TRBJ2-7; abundance: .; d_gene: .; v_gene: TRBV11-3; CDR3aa: CASSPRRGSEQYF; CDR3nt: TGTGCCAGCAGCCCCCGCCGAGGTAGCGAGCAGTACTTC
j_gene: TRBJ2-2; abundance: .; d_gene: TRBD2; v_gene: TRBV27; CDR3aa: CASSLLPGLAVNTGELFF; CDR3nt: TGTGCCAGCAGTTTATTACCAGGACTAGCGGTTAACACCGGGGAGCTGTTTTTT
j_gene: TRBJ2-1; abundance: .; d_gene: .; v_gene: TRBV2; CDR3aa: CASGRNEQFF; CDR3nt: TGTGCCAGCGGGAGGAATGAGCAGTTCTTC
j_gene: TRBJ1-1; abundance: .; d_gene: TRBD1; v_gene: TRBV28; CDR3aa: CASRATGSQAEAFF; CDR3nt: TGTGCCAGCAGGGCGACAGGGAGCCAAGCTGAAGCTTTCTTT
j_gene: TRBJ1-3; abundance: once; d_gene: .; v_gene: TRBV29-1; CDR3aa: CSVADTSGGNTIYF; CDR3nt: TGCAGCGTTGCTGACACCTCAGGCGGAAACACCATATATTTT
j_gene: TRBJ2-1; abundance: .; d_gene: TRBD2; v_gene: TRBV14; CDR3aa: CASSQSWGGGRVTYNEQFF; CDR3nt: TGTGCCAGCAGCCAAAGTTGGGGCGGCGGGAGGGTAACCTACAATGAGCAGTTCTTC
j_gene: TRBJ2-1; abundance: .; d_gene: .; v_gene: TRBV7-2; CDR3aa: CASSLMTFTVLGEQFF; CDR3nt: TGTGCCAGCAGCCTAATGACTTTTACTGTTTTGGGTGAGCAGTTCTTC
j_gene: TRBJ1-2; abundance: .; d_gene: .; v_gene: TRBV6-1; CDR3aa: CASSEYNGYTF; CDR3nt: TGTGCCAGCAGTGAGTATAACGGCTACACCTTC
j_gene: TRBJ2-1; abundance: .; d_gene: .; v_gene: TRBV6-6; CDR3aa: CASSYPNEQFF; CDR3nt: TGTGCCAGCAGTTATCCCAATGAGCAGTTCTTC
j_gene: TRBJ1-2; abundance: .; d_gene: TRBD1; v_gene: TRBV19; CDR3aa: CASSIAWGTEAGYTF; CDR3nt: TGTGCCAGTAGTATCGCTTGGGGGACAGAAGCTGGCTACACCTTC
j_gene: TRBJ2-3; abundance: .; d_gene: .; v_gene: TRBV3-1/TRBV3-2; CDR3aa: CASSQGTTRTDTQYF; CDR3nt: TGTGCCAGCAGCCAGGGAACCACTCGCACAGATACGCAGTATTTT
j_gene: TRBJ2-3; abundance: .; d_gene: .; v_gene: TRBV6-4; CDR3aa: CASSDTTDTQYF; CDR3nt: TGTGCCAGCAGTGATACAACAGATACGCAGTATTTT
j_gene: TRBJ1-2; abundance: .; d_gene: .; v_gene: TRBV2; CDR3aa: CASSNWGSFYGYTF; CDR3nt: TGTGCCAGCAGTAATTGGGGCAGCTTCTATGGCTACACCTTC
j_gene: TRBJ1-6; abundance: .; d_gene: .; v_gene: TRBV6-6; CDR3aa: CASSQSSPLHF; CDR3nt: TGTGCCAGCAGCCAGAGTTCACCCCTCCACTTT
j_gene: TRBJ2-1; abundance: .; d_gene: .; v_gene: TRBV11-2; CDR3aa: CASSLAGGHEQFF; CDR3nt: TGTGCCAGCAGCTTAGCCGGGGGGCATGAGCAGTTCTTC
j_gene: TRBJ1-2; abundance: once; d_gene: .; v_gene: TRBV7-3; CDR3aa: CASSRDANYGYTF; CDR3nt: TGTGCCAGCAGCCGGGACGCTAACTATGGCTACACCTTC
j_gene: TRBJ2-3; abundance: .; d_gene: TRBD2; v_gene: TRBV29-1; CDR3aa: CSGLAGGGYRTDTQYF; CDR3nt: TGCAGCGGCCTAGCGGGAGGGGGATATCGCACAGATACGCAGTATTTT
j_gene: TRBJ1-1; abundance: .; d_gene: .; v_gene: TRBV5-1; CDR3aa: CASSLLPAGGNTEAFF; CDR3nt: TGCGCCAGCAGCTTGCTTCCGGCGGGAGGGAACACTGAAGCTTTCTTT
j_gene: TRBJ1-6; abundance: .; d_gene: .; v_gene: TRBV5-1; CDR3aa: CASSLEGSDSPLHF; CDR3nt: TGCGCCAGCAGCTTGGAGGGGAGCGATTCACCCCTCCACTTT
j_gene: TRBJ2-2; abundance: .; d_gene: .; v_gene: TRBV7-6; CDR3aa: CASSLVGSSQTGELFF; CDR3nt: TGTGCCAGCAGCTTAGTCGGTTCTAGCCAAACCGGGGAGCTGTTTTTT
j_gene: TRBJ2-7; abundance: .; d_gene: .; v_gene: TRBV5-4; CDR3aa: CASSSGQPYEQYF; CDR3nt: TGTGCCAGCAGCTCAGGACAGCCCTACGAGCAGTACTTC
j_gene: TRBJ1-2; abundance: .; d_gene: .; v_gene: TRBV19; CDR3aa: CASSIRMADYGYTF; CDR3nt: TGTGCCAGTAGTATCAGAATGGCGGACTATGGCTACACCTTC
j_gene: TRBJ1-2; abundance: .; d_gene: TRBD1; v_gene: TRBV7-2; CDR3aa: CASSPQGGDYGYTF; CDR3nt: TGTGCCAGCAGCCCCCAGGGGGGGGACTATGGCTACACCTTC
j_gene: TRBJ1-4; abundance: .; d_gene: .; v_gene: TRBV19; CDR3aa: CASSLSWTTNEKLFF; CDR3nt: TGTGCCAGTAGCCTTTCCTGGACAACTAATGAAAAACTGTTTTTT
j_gene: TRBJ2-5; abundance: .; d_gene: TRBD2; v_gene: TRBV11-2; CDR3aa: CASSLPRTSGILETQYF; CDR3nt: TGTGCCAGCAGCTTGCCCCGGACTAGCGGGATCCTAGAGACCCAGTACTTC
j_gene: TRBJ1-5; abundance: .; d_gene: .; v_gene: TRBV7-2; CDR3aa: CASSLAPGTAYSNQPQHF; CDR3nt: TGTGCCAGCAGCTTAGCCCCCGGGACTGCCTATAGCAATCAGCCCCAGCATTTT